In this sample, the clone carrying this TCR beta chain turned up a few times. Its antigen remains unknown. The entry originates in a study of identical twins. TCRdb reprocessed the 5' RACE reads with MiXCR, giving one entry per CDR3 protein. This table has around 300,000 distinct CDR3 sequences, roughly 8.6% appearing once. The study, taken as a whole, reports: A cross-sectional statistical analysis, not follow-up of the same donors, supported the conclusions. Fewer insertions characterized abundant cord blood beta clonotypes, whereas memory repertoires showed none.

The CDR3 covers 15 residues. Germline V gene lookup returns CDR1 MNHNS and CDR2 SASEGT. V lost 1 base, J lost 2 bases, and 9 bases lay in between. The sample also formed part of further work on yellow fever vaccine responses in identical twins.

The source is a woman aged 18-30 years in good health. The specimen sequenced was memory (CD45RO+) T cells sorted from blood. V gene TRBV6-1 combines with J gene TRBJ2-1, with TRBD2 as a possible D gene (6 bases). The CDR3 nucleotides are TGTGCCAGCAGTGAAGAGTGGGGGGCCTACAATGAGCAGTTCTTC. Translated, it gives CASSEEWGAYNEQFF.